These 31 T cell receptor beta chains share one sample of origin, sequenced in a study of blood T cell repertoires in COVID-19 (dated by TCRdb to the early 2020s). Library generation was performed with the immunoSEQ multiplex PCR assay. In its TCRdb copy, this immuneACCESS table keeps in-frame sequences only and misses some clones. Where compared with another copy, unresolved V genes explain less than half of these, and the others have no known cause. Recorded for this sample are 100,000 to 150,000 clones; roughly 90% of them occurred a single time. Of the sample, roughly 2.2% is held by the ten largest clones. The sequenced sample consisted of peripheral blood. These receptors came from a man in his 70s with active COVID-19.

A remark on this clone: This same CDR3 is encoded by further DNA sequences in the sample. This chain links TRBV27 with TRBJ2-1, with TRBD2 matching over 7 bases. This CDR3 region has 15 residues. The V and J ends lost 3 bases and 2 bases, in that order; junction bases with no gene match: 4. The V gene's germline CDR1 is MNHEY and CDR2 SMNVEV (reference sequence). CDR3 DNA: TGTGCCAGCAGTTTGCGGCGGGAGCCCTACAATGAGCAGTTCTTC. Translated, it gives CASSLRREPYNEQFF.

The rearrangement links TRBV28 to TRBJ2-1, with D tentatively TRBD2 (6 bases). The CDR3 has 17 amino acids. Germline CDR1 MDHEN, CDR2 SYDVKM. V dropped 5 bases and J dropped 8 bases, with 25 bases sitting between them. The CDR3 bases are TGTGCCAGCAGTCTGGGGGGTCGGGGGAGGAATTTAGATGAGCAGTTCTTC. This encodes CASSLGGRGRNLDEQFF.

This clone was observed a single time. The chain employs TRBV19 and TRBJ1-2; no clear D. This CDR3 spans 16 amino acids. The V and J ends lost 7 bases and 4 bases respectively, with 22 bases between them. CDR1 is LNHDA and CDR2 is SQIVND in the germline V gene (reference sequence). The CDR3 reads CASTQLEGWRVYGYTF. The CDR3 DNA reads TGTGCCAGTACCCAACTCGAAGGATGGAGGGTCTATGGCTACACCTTC.

The rearrangement joins TRBV10-3 to TRBJ2-1, with D uncertain. Trimming took 0 bases from V and 5 from J, leaving 5 bases between them. Germline CDR1 and CDR2: ENHRY and SYGVKD. The CDR3 loop spans 13 amino acids. The CDR3 DNA sequence: TGTGCCATCAGTGAGTCTACAGACAATGAGCAGTTCTTC. It specifies CAISESTDNEQFF.

V and J are TRBV7-2 and TRBJ2-3; no firm D call. The CDR3 is 13 residues long. CDR1 and CDR2 from the germline V gene are SGHTA and FQGNSA. The ends were cut back, 4 bases at V and 1 base at J, with 6 bases in the middle. CDR3 region: CASSSTGTDTQYF. CDR3 nucleotides: TGTGCCAGCAGCTCGACTGGCACAGATACGCAGTATTTT.

The V and J genes are TRBV11-1 and TRBJ2-6, with a weak D call TRBD2 (6 bases). Trimming shortened V by 4 bases and J by 4 bases, and 14 bases separated the two germline ends. This CDR3 is 16 amino acids long. The germline V gene has CDR1 SGHAT and CDR2 FQDESV (reference sequence). CDR3 region: CASSWAGRPGANVLTF. The CDR3 bases are TGTGCCAGCAGCTGGGCGGGGAGACCCGGGGCCAACGTCCTGACTTTC.

The chain's CDR3 is CASKGREGRNEQFF. CDR3 DNA: TGTGCCAGTAAAGGGCGGGAGGGCCGGAATGAGCAGTTCTTC. V and J are TRBV19 and TRBJ2-1; TRBD2 agrees at 9 bases. The CDR3 spans 14 residues. Germline V gene lookup returns CDR1 LNHDA and CDR2 SQIVND (reference sequence). V gave up 7 bases and J gave up 7 bases; unmatched junction bases: 8.

This clone was seen a handful of times. The rearrangement links TRBV2 to TRBJ2-7, with 7 positions matching TRBD2. Germline V CDR1 and CDR2: SNHLY, FYNNEI. V trimming: 8 bases; J trimming: 3 bases; junction bases outside the gene matches: 10. This CDR3 has 14 residues. The CDR3 region is CASVSGVRGYEQYF. CDR3 coding DNA: TGTGCCAGCGTAAGCGGGGTGCGCGGCTACGAGCAGTACTTC.

The rearrangement joins TRBV6-4 to TRBJ2-3; D possibly corresponds to TRBD1 (6 bases). In germline, CDR1 is MRHNA, CDR2 SNTAGT. The CDR3 has 15 amino acids. Trimming removed 7 bases from V and 6 bases from J, with 20 bases in between. The CDR3 loop is CASKLGHGDGDTQYF. In DNA, the CDR3 is TGTGCCAGCAAACTGGGACACGGGGACGGCGATACGCAGTATTTT.

CDR3 sequence reads: CASRGGVTRGEAFF. The CDR3 DNA reads as TGTGCCAGCAGAGGGGGGGTTACTCGGGGTGAAGCTTTCTTT. The rearrangement links TRBV7-2 to TRBJ1-1, with D possibly matching TRBD1 (6 bases). The CDR3 is 14 amino acids. Deletions cut 6 bases from V and 7 bases from J, with 18 bases between. Looked up from germline, CDR1 is SGHTA and CDR2 is FQGNSA.

The chain combines TRBV2 with TRBJ2-3, with D perhaps TRBD2 (5 bases). The CDR3 totals 13 residues. Trimming took off 6 bases at V and 4 bases at J, with 11 bases between the two ends. Per the germline V gene, CDR1 is SNHLY and CDR2 is FYNNEI. CDR3 residues: CASRYLGADTQYF. CDR3 DNA sequence: TGTGCCAGCAGGTACCTGGGAGCAGATACGCAGTATTTT.

The gene calls are TRBV24-1 and TRBJ2-6; D is ambiguous. V was cut by 4 bases and J by 1 base, with 7 bases left in between. Germline CDR1 KGHDR, CDR2 SFDVKD. The CDR3 loop spans 15 amino acids. CDR3 residues: CATSEFRSGANVLTF. DNA for the CDR3: TGTGCCACCAGTGAGTTTAGATCTGGGGCCAACGTCCTGACTTTC.

There are a few counts of this clone. The rearrangement links TRBV7-9 to TRBJ1-6, with D perhaps TRBD1 (6 bases). Germline V gene lookup returns CDR1 SEHNR and CDR2 FQNEAQ (reference sequence). The ends were cut back, 1 base at V and 8 bases at J, with 6 bases in the middle. The CDR3 extends over 13 amino acids. Written as DNA, the CDR3 is TGTGCCAGCAGCTTAGAGGGGGATTCACCCCTCCACTTT. This gives the protein CASSLEGDSPLHF.

The J gene is TRBJ2-7, the V gene TRBV28; D possibly corresponds to TRBD1 (6 bases). The CDR3 has 15 amino acids. Per germline, CDR1 MDHEN and CDR2 SYDVKM. V dropped 1 base and J dropped 5 bases, with 15 bases sitting between them. The CDR3 sequence is CASSLSGVGNHEQYF. The CDR3 nucleotides are TGTGCCAGCAGTTTATCAGGGGTCGGGAACCACGAGCAGTACTTC.

Written as DNA, the CDR3 is TGCGCCAGCAGCTTGGCGGGAAACAGGGAAGAGACCCAGTACTTC. This encodes CASSLAGNREETQYF. V and J are TRBV5-1 and TRBJ2-5; D possibly corresponds to TRBD1 (6 bases). The germline V gene has CDR1 SGHRS and CDR2 YFSETQ. V was cut by 0 bases and J by 3 bases, with 12 bases left in between. The CDR3 is 15 amino acids.

The J gene is TRBJ1-5, the V gene TRBV7-2; D is undetermined. With 4 bases removed from V and 1 base from J, the gap between germline ends came to 8 bases. The CDR3 contains 14 residues. Germline CDR1 SGHTA, CDR2 FQGNSA. The CDR3 here is CASSSVRSNQPQHF. DNA of the CDR3: TGTGCCAGCAGCTCGGTACGGAGCAATCAGCCCCAGCATTTT. Together with reference TRBV7-2 and TRBJ1-5, the CDR3 gives the full variable domain: GAGVSQSPSNKVTEKGKDVELRCDPISGHTALYWYRQSLGQGLEFLIYFQGNSAPDKSGLPSDRFSAERTGGSVSTLTIQRTQQEDSAVYLCASSSVRSNQPQHFGDGTRLSIL.

The chain uses TRBV4-1 and TRBJ1-2, with 12 nucleotides matching TRBD1. Germline trimming cut 3 bases from V and 7 bases from J; bases unmatched to any gene: 6. Germline V gene lookup returns CDR1 MGHRA and CDR2 YSYEKL. The CDR3 has 15 amino acids. This chain's CDR3 is CASSQEGTGGSGYTF. DNA for the CDR3: TGCGCCAGCAGCCAGGAGGGGACAGGGGGCTCTGGCTACACCTTC.

J is TRBJ1-4 and V is TRBV29-1; D is perhaps TRBD1 (5 bases). This CDR3 spans 13 amino acids. In germline, CDR1 is SQVTM, CDR2 ANQGSEA. The germline V and J ends were trimmed by 4 bases and 8 bases, with 14 bases remaining between them. The CDR3 bases are TGCAGCGTTGTCCCGCAGGGTGAGGAAAAACTGTTTTTT. Protein: CSVVPQGEEKLFF.

The chain joins TRBV5-1 to TRBJ2-2, with 8 bases fitting TRBD1. Germline assignment: CDR1 SGHRS and CDR2 YFSETQ. V lost 6 bases, J lost 1 base, and 2 bases stayed unmatched. This CDR3 has 14 residues. This chain's CDR3 is CASTDRGNTGELFF. The CDR3 coding sequence is TGCGCCAGCACAGACAGGGGGAACACCGGGGAGCTGTTTTTT.

This clone has a handful of counts. The chain combines TRBV28 with TRBJ2-7; D remains unclear. V lost 5 bases to trimming and J lost 4 bases, with 6 bases between them. The germline V gene has CDR1 MDHEN and CDR2 SYDVKM. CDR3 length: 11 amino acids. In DNA, the CDR3 is TGTGCCAGCAGTGTTAGTTACGAGCAGTACTTC. Its translation: CASSVSYEQYF.

This clone has just one count. The chain couples TRBV28 to TRBJ2-1, with 7 bases identical to TRBD1. The V segment lost 6 bases and the J segment 7 bases; nucleotides outside the gene matches: 3. CDR3 length: 12 residues. Germline-derived CDR1 and CDR2 are MDHEN and SYDVKM. The CDR3 region has the DNA TGTGCCAGCAGACAACAGGGGAATGAGCAGTTCTTC. Amino acids: CASRQQGNEQFF.

Concerning this clone: A junction end diverges from the germline sequence, so it may reflect a read error. The chain couples TRBV20-1 to TRBJ2-7, with D perhaps given as TRBD1 or TRBD2 (5 bases each). Germline-derived CDR1 and CDR2 are DFQATT and SNEGSKA (reference sequence). This CDR3 comprises 10 residues. The CDR3 region is CSAGDSGQYF. CDR3 in DNA: TGCAGTGCTGGAGACAGCGGGCAGTACTTC.

Worth noting for this clone: This sample also contains other DNA sequences that code for the same CDR3. The CDR3 bases are TGCAGTGCTAGAGCTCTAGAGACCCAGTACTTC. As protein: CSARALETQYF. The V and J genes are TRBV20-1 and TRBJ2-5; no firm D call. CDR1 and CDR2 (germline): DFQATT, SNEGSKA (reference sequence). Trimming cost V 1 base and J 4 bases, with 4 bases left between them. There are 11 residues in the CDR3.

This clone was observed once. The rearrangement joins TRBV18 to TRBJ2-1, with a possible D match to TRBD2 (6 bases). Germline V gene lookup returns CDR1 KGHSH and CDR2 LQKENI. The CDR3 spans 15 residues. The ends were cut back, 6 bases at V and 6 bases at J, with 18 bases in the middle. The CDR3 protein is CASSTRLTGGNEQFF. The CDR3, as DNA: TGTGCCAGCTCGACCAGGCTCACCGGGGGCAATGAGCAGTTCTTC.

Here the CDR3 DNA reads TGTGCCAGCAGCTATAGAAGAGGTGGGTTACAAGAGACCCAGTACTTC. Translation gives CASSYRRGGLQETQYF. The chain couples TRBV11-2 to TRBJ2-5, with D uncertain. The CDR3 sequence is 16 residues long. Germline CDR1 and CDR2: SGHAT and FQNNGV. V lost 4 bases to trimming and J lost 2 bases, with 17 bases between them.

The chain has TRBV6-2 or TRBV6-3 and TRBJ2-5; TRBD2 matches 10 bases. This CDR3 region has 17 residues. Germline loops: CDR1 MNHEY, CDR2 SVGEGT. V gave up 4 bases and J gave up 4 bases; unmatched junction bases: 12. The CDR3 bases are TGTGCCAGCAGTTCCACTCGGGGTAGCGGGAGGCGAGAGACCCAGTACTTC. This sequence encodes CASSSTRGSGRRETQYF.

The chain carries TRBV24-1 and TRBJ2-2, with 7 bases lining up with TRBD1. V lost 9 bases, J lost 2 bases, and 8 bases stayed unmatched. CDR1 KGHDR and CDR2 SFDVKD come from the germline V gene. The CDR3 is 15 residues long. The CDR3 DNA reads TGTGCCACCGGAAGGGGGCTCGTAAACACCGGGGAGCTGTTTTTT. Amino acid sequence: CATGRGLVNTGELFF.

The J gene is TRBJ2-7, the V gene TRBV15; D is undetermined. CDR1 is LNHNV and CDR2 is YYDKDF in the germline V gene (reference sequence). CDR3 length: 14 amino acids. V was shortened by 0 bases and J by 6 bases, with 12 bases between the two germline ends. The CDR3 is CATSRDRPPGEQYF. The CDR3 bases are TGTGCCACCAGCAGAGATCGCCCCCCCGGCGAGCAGTACTTC.

The chain uses TRBV6-9 and TRBJ2-6; TRBD1 agrees at 7 bases. Losses at the gene ends were 6 bases for V and 4 bases for J; bases not matched to a gene: 15. CDR1 is MNHGY, CDR2 SVAAGI, per germline. The CDR3 totals 18 residues. CDR3 residues: CASSPTSRQGSGANVLTF. In DNA, the CDR3 is TGTGCCAGCAGCCCCACCTCCAGACAGGGTTCAGGGGCCAACGTCCTGACTTTC.

This CDR3 is CASSWASASYNEQFF. CDR3 DNA: TGTGCCAGCAGCTGGGCTAGCGCCTCCTACAATGAGCAGTTCTTC. The chain employs TRBV11-2 and TRBJ2-1; TRBD2 might be the D (6 bases). This CDR3 comprises 15 residues. Trimming took 4 bases from V and 0 from J, leaving 10 bases between them. Germline-derived CDR1 and CDR2 are SGHAT and FQNNGV.

The rearrangement joins TRBV5-6 to TRBJ1-1; no clear D. There are 13 residues in the CDR3. The germline V gene has CDR1 SGHDT and CDR2 YYEEEE. V was pared by 3 bases and J by 1 base, with 7 bases between. In DNA, the CDR3 is TGTGCCAGCAGCTCCACATGGAACACTGAAGCTTTCTTT. Translation gives CASSSTWNTEAFF.